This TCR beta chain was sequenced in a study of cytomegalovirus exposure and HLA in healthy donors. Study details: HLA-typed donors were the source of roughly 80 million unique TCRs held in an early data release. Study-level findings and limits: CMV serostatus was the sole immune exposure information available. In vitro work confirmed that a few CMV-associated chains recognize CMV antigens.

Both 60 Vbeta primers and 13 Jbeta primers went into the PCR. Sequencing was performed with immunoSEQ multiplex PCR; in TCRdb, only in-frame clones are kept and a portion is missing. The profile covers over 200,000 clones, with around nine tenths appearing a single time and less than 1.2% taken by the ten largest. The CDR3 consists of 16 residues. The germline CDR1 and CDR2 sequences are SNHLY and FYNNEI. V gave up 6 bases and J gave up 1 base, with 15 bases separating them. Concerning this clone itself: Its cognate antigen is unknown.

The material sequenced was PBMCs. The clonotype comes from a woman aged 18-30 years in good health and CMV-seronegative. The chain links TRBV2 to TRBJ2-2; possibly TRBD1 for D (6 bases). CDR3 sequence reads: CASRAPDRRNTGELFF. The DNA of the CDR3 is TGTGCCAGCAGAGCCCCGGACAGAAGGAACACCGGGGAGCTGTTTTTT.